This T cell receptor beta chain was obtained from a study of T cells in Graves' hyperthyroidism and ophthalmopathy. Across the study: Sampling of peripheral blood happened at initial diagnosis, prior to any treatment.

This clonotype has a count of ten or more. Authors of the study amplified TCR beta CDR3 regions from RNA transcripts. RT-PCR in the first round (using the HTBI primer set) targeted the TCR CDR3. Using its own MiXCR run on the multiplex PCR reads, TCRdb lists one record per CDR3 protein. The data show nearly 600,000 distinct CDR3 sequences, 14% seen once. At least 3 on the Clinical Activity Score was recorded for ophthalmopathy patients, who also had NOSPECS grade at least 4 and duration under 3 months. A patient was excluded if there was uncontrolled infection, other autoimmune disease, pregnancy or lactation. Germline assignment: CDR1 SNHLY and CDR2 FYNNEI. The CDR3 spans 12 residues. The germline V and J ends were trimmed by 6 bases and 8 bases, with 10 bases remaining between them.

This receptor was obtained from a young woman with Graves' ophthalmopathy. The V call is TRBV2, the J call TRBJ1-4; D not resolved. Sequenced material: blood. This chain's CDR3 is CASSPLGEKLFF. In DNA form, the CDR3 reads TGTGCCAGCAGCCCCCTAGGCGAAAAACTGTTTTTT.